A single sample is the source of the 14 T cell receptor beta chains below, sequenced in a study of vaccination and CD4 T cells after COVID-19. Sample treatment: 10-day PBMC culture with coronavirus spike peptide pools or control peptides (ViraFEST assay). The Oncomine TCR Beta short-read assay sequenced DNA from cultured CD4+ T cells. TCRdb re-called the PCR reads through MiXCR, storing one row per CDR3 protein. The top ten hold about 16% of the sample, which has roughly 17,000 distinct CDR3 sequences, just over 70% seen once. The antigens for these receptors are not known. Material for sequencing was CD4+ T cells from blood, cultured in vitro. The receptors stem from a human donor who had recovered from COVID-19.

The chain uses TRBV7-2 and TRBJ1-3; TRBD1 agrees at 7 bases. Trimming at V came to 4 bases and at J to 8 bases, leaving 14 bases not matched to a gene. The CDR3 runs 16 residues. The germline V gene encodes CDR1 SGHTA and CDR2 FQGNSA. The CDR3: CASSSYRRDSGDTIYF. DNA of the CDR3: TGTGCCAGCAGCTCTTACCGCCGGGACAGCGGGGACACCATATATTTT.

CDR3 amino acids: CSARSVGFGADQPQHF. The CDR3, as DNA: TGCAGTGCTAGGAGTGTGGGGTTCGGAGCAGATCAGCCCCAGCATTTT. This chain uses TRBV20-1 with TRBJ1-5; D ambiguous. CDR3 size: 16 residues. V lost 3 bases and J 5 bases, leaving 20 bases between the germline ends. The germline CDR1 and CDR2 sequences are DFQATT and SNEGSKA (reference sequence).

The rearrangement joins TRBV10-3 to TRBJ2-3; 8 bases align to TRBD1. Trimming removed 4 bases from V and 3 bases from J; junction bases left unmatched: 6. CDR1 ENHRY and CDR2 SYGVKD come from the germline V gene. CDR3 length equals 15 residues. The CDR3 reads CAISAGRGRTDTQYF. The CDR3 DNA reads TGTGCCATCAGTGCAGGCAGGGGGCGAACAGATACGCAGTATTTT.

This rearrangement joins TRBV11-2 to TRBJ2-7; D uncertain. CDR3 length: 11 residues. The V end lost 4 bases, the J end lost 9 bases, and 10 bases lay between the germline ends. From germline, CDR1 is SGHAT and CDR2 FQNNGV. Here the CDR3 DNA reads TGTGCCAGCAGCTCGTCGCCCGGGCAGTACTTC. Its protein product is CASSSSPGQYF. The full variable domain, rest sourced from reference TRBV11-2 and TRBJ2-7, is EAGVAQSPRYKIIEKRQSVAFWCNPISGHATLYWYQQILGQGPKLLIQFQNNGVVDDSQLPKDRFSAERLKGVDSTLKIQPAKLEDSAVYLCASSSSPGQYFGPGTRLTVT.

The V gene is TRBV7-2, the J gene TRBJ1-1, with D possibly matching TRBD1 (5 bases). V was shortened by 3 bases and J by 0 bases, with 8 bases between the two germline ends. Per the germline V gene, CDR1 is SGHTA and CDR2 is FQGNSA. The CDR3 sequence is 14 residues long. In nucleotides, the CDR3 is TGTGCCAGCAGCTTGGGACGAATGAACACTGAAGCTTTCTTT. This translates into CASSLGRMNTEAFF. Full variable domain (remainder filled in from reference TRBV7-2 and TRBJ1-1): GAGVSQSPSNKVTEKGKDVELRCDPISGHTALYWYRQSLGQGLEFLIYFQGNSAPDKSGLPSDRFSAERTGGSVSTLTIQRTQQEDSAVYLCASSLGRMNTEAFFGQGTRLTVV.

The sample holds one count of this clonotype. This sequence joins TRBV20-1 and TRBJ2-7, with 12 bases that match TRBD2. Germline values: CDR1 DFQATT, CDR2 SNEGSKA (reference sequence). The CDR3 is 14 amino acids. The V gene end was trimmed by 6 bases and the J gene end by 7 bases; junction bases not matched to a gene: 10. This CDR3 is CSALPLAGGLEQYF. The DNA of the CDR3 is TGCAGTGCCCTTCCACTAGCGGGGGGATTGGAGCAGTACTTC.

The chain couples TRBV27 to TRBJ2-7; tentative D call: TRBD2 (5 bases). CDR3 length: 13 residues. Trimming stripped 3 bases from V and 1 base from J, with 7 bases between. Germline V gene lookup returns CDR1 MNHEY and CDR2 SMNVEV (reference sequence). DNA for the CDR3: TGTGCCAGCAGTTTTCGGGATTCCTACGAGCAGTACTTC. As protein: CASSFRDSYEQYF.

V is TRBV15 and J is TRBJ1-1, with 8 bases aligning to TRBD1. V dropped 0 bases and J dropped 7; count of bases not matched to a gene: 10. Germline V gives CDR1 LNHNV, CDR2 YYDKDF (reference sequence). The CDR3 length is 16 residues. Here the CDR3 DNA reads TGTGCCACCAGCAGAGATCCAGGGCAGGGGGCAGGTGAAGCTTTCTTT. Protein: CATSRDPGQGAGEAFF.

This chain uses TRBV6-1 with TRBJ2-7, with 8 positions matching TRBD1. V shed 7 bases and J 3 bases; nucleotides not matched to a gene: 5. Germline V gene sequence: CDR1 MNHNS, CDR2 SASEGT. The length of the CDR3 is 13 residues. In nucleotides, the CDR3 is TGTGCCAGCATTAAGGACAGGGACTACGAGCAGTACTTC. Protein sequence: CASIKDRDYEQYF.

V is TRBV6-1 and J is TRBJ1-2; perhaps TRBD1 as D (6 bases). Germline CDR1 is MNHNS and CDR2 is SASEGT. This CDR3 is built from 16 residues. The V gene lost 7 bases and the J gene lost 1 base, with 19 bases spanning the gap. The CDR3 DNA reads as TGTGCCAGCACACCCCGGGCGAAGGGGGGTAACTATGGCTACACCTTC. It encodes CASTPRAKGGNYGYTF.

Only one count was recorded for this clonotype. The chain couples TRBV20-1 to TRBJ1-1; unclear D gene. CDR1 is DFQATT, CDR2 SNEGSKA, per germline (reference sequence). Trimming took 3 bases from V and 1 from J, leaving 6 bases between them. The CDR3 has 12 residues. As DNA, the CDR3 is TGCAGTGCTAGCCCCGAGAACACTGAAGCTTTCTTT. It yields the protein CSASPENTEAFF.

There are a few counts of this clonotype. The chain combines TRBV21-1 with TRBJ2-3; the table assigns TRBD1, which was not confirmed against the DNA. TRBV21-1 is a pseudogene locus. The CDR3 is made up of 11 amino acids. The CDR3 DNA reads TGTGCCAGACGGGGCTGGGGGAAGCAGTATTTT. Its protein product is CARRGWGKQYF.

J is TRBJ1-6 and V is TRBV5-6; weak D call: TRBD1 (6 bases). There are 15 residues in the CDR3. Trimming removed 4 bases from V and 7 bases from J, with 15 bases in between. From germline, CDR1 is SGHDT and CDR2 YYEEEE. CDR3 coding DNA: TGTGCCAGCAGCGGCGGGGGGGCCGGGAATTCACCCCTCCACTTT. Encoded protein: CASSGGGAGNSPLHF.

The rearrangement uses TRBV19 and TRBJ1-3; TRBD1 aligns across 7 bases. V lost 4 bases and J lost 2; bases outside the gene matches: 8. Germline V gene data show CDR1 as LNHDA and CDR2 as SQIVND (reference sequence). This CDR3 is 16 amino acids long. CDR3 bases: TGTGCCAGTAGTAAACTCTCCGGACAGGCTGGAAACACCATATATTTT. Translated, it gives CASSKLSGQAGNTIYF.